This T cell receptor beta chain was captured in a study of T-cell memory formation after mild COVID-19. Regarding the study as a whole: Clones shrinking from day 15 to 85 showed even CD4/CD8 mixes; later expanders tilted CD4+.

J was trimmed by 4 bases and V by 4 bases; bases with no gene match: 3. The CDR3 runs to 14 residues. Germline lookup yields CDR1 SGHTA and CDR2 FQGNSA. One entry per CDR3 protein results from TCRdb running MiXCR on the 5' RACE reads. The sample yields 400,000 to 500,000 distinct CDR3 sequences, 15% to 25% seen once. Remarks on this clonotype: Its cognate antigen is unknown.

The clonotype comes from an adult woman who had mild COVID-19 (a few samples of this study predate the infection). Cell type and time point are not known. The chain has TRBV7-2 and TRBJ2-3, with 9 bases matching TRBD2. Input material: PBMCs or a T cell subset sorted from them (not recorded which). CDR3 in DNA: TGTGCCAGCAGCTCGCGGGGGGGCGCAGATACGCAGTATTTT. As protein: CASSSRGGADTQYF.